This TCR beta chain emerged from a study of blood T cell repertoires in COVID-19. Overall study context: From the United States, Italy and Spain came samples of acute and convalescent COVID-19. PBMCs, B-cell-depleted T cells, or T cells were the source of the cDNA or gDNA that made up the material.

V lost 1 base, J lost 4 bases, and 4 bases stayed unmatched. The V gene's germline CDR1 is SNHLY and CDR2 FYNNEI. This CDR3 spans 15 amino acids. In the original analysis: Using reference gene primer amplification, nucleated cell counts were estimated. Here immunoSEQ multiplex PCR was the method, and the copy in TCRdb shows in-frame clones only, minus some. V and J calls and clone size are copied from that table; D and trimming were computed from the DNA. The sample shows roughly 410,000 clones, approximately 87% of them seen only once. Seattle's enrolled individuals joined amid active infection and were then monitored longitudinally. This clone has a handful of counts.

This TCR was sampled from a woman aged 55-70 years with COVID-19, enrolled during active disease. The sequenced sample consisted of peripheral blood. This rearrangement joins TRBV2 to TRBJ1-3, with TRBD1 matching over 7 bases. DNA for the CDR3: TGTGCCAGCAGTGAAGACAGGGGCACGGGAAACACCATATATTTT. Its protein is CASSEDRGTGNTIYF.